This T cell receptor beta chain was sequenced during a study of neurological immune-mediated disorders. The starting material, 2 million PBMCs stored at -80 C, gave rise to the unsorted libraries. Study-level findings and limits: The greatest degree of TCR clonal expansion was observed in HTLV-1-associated myelopathy, with the lowest in multiple sclerosis, below that of healthy controls. Across subjects, no CDR3 amino acid sequence appeared in expanded clones of more than one subject, a finding that suggested private repertoires in all groups.

A 10-nucleotide random UMI tagged transcripts in template-switch 5'RACE cDNA synthesis. TCRdb re-called the 5' RACE reads with MiXCR, one entry per CDR3 protein. The sample shows tens of thousands of distinct CDR3 sequences, about 9.3% of them seen only once. This clonotype was counted at least ten times. The antigen is unknown. The material sequenced was PBMCs. The receptor comes from a woman aged 25 to 45 with HTLV-1-associated myelopathy (HAM/TSP).

The CDR3 nucleotides are TGCAGTGCTCGTCCCCCCCTAGGCGGGGGGGCGGTCAATGAGCAGTTCTTC. Translation gives CSARPPLGGGAVNEQFF. This chain links TRBV20-1 with TRBJ2-1; 9 nucleotides line up with TRBD2. The germline V gene encodes CDR1 DFQATT and CDR2 SNEGSKA (reference sequence). CDR3 length equals 17 residues. Trimming removed 5 bases from V and 6 bases from J; junction bases left unmatched: 17.